The 11 T cell receptor beta chains below all came from one sample that was sequenced in a study of cytomegalovirus exposure and HLA in healthy donors. PCR used 60 Vbeta primers and 13 Jbeta primers. Produced via immunoSEQ multiplex PCR; TCRdb's table is partial and in-frame only. In the table there are under 150,000 clones, 75% to 80% of which are singletons. The sample was PBMCs. The receptor source for this set is a woman in her thirties or forties in good health and CMV-seronegative.

The chain employs TRBV5-1 and TRBJ2-7; the match to TRBD1 covers 8 bases. Germline-derived CDR1 and CDR2 are SGHRS and YFSETQ. The CDR3 sequence is 14 residues long. The V gene end was trimmed by 0 bases and the J gene end by 11 bases; junction bases not matched to a gene: 10. The CDR3 is CASSLGDRQGAKYF. The CDR3, as DNA: TGCGCCAGCAGCTTGGGTGATCGGCAGGGGGCGAAGTACTTC. Full variable domain (outside the CDR3, taken from reference TRBV5-1 and TRBJ2-7): KAGVTQTPRYLIKTRGQQVTLSCSPISGHRSVSWYQQTPGQGLQFLFEYFSETQRNKGNFPGRFSGRQFSNSRSEMNVSTLELGDSALYLCASSLGDRQGAKYFGPGTRLTVT.

This clone was seen just once. The V call is TRBV7-6, the J call TRBJ1-3; D is uncertain. The CDR3 extends over 12 amino acids. The germline V and J ends were trimmed by 5 bases and 8 bases, with 10 bases remaining between them. The germline V gene encodes CDR1 SGHVS and CDR2 FNYEAQ. The CDR3 DNA follows: TGTGCCAGCAGCGCAACATCCGACACCATATATTTT. This codes for CASSATSDTIYF.

This clone was counted a single time. The chain carries TRBV7-9 and TRBJ2-3; D is uncertain. This CDR3 has 15 amino acids. The V end was cut by 5 bases, the J end by 2 bases, with 14 bases between. Germline-derived CDR1 and CDR2 are SEHNR and FQNEAQ (reference sequence). CDR3 region: CASSPSTRSTDTQYF. CDR3 in DNA: TGTGCCAGCAGCCCGTCGACAAGATCCACAGATACGCAGTATTTT.

V gene TRBV25-1 combines with J gene TRBJ2-3; 9 nucleotides line up with TRBD2. Trimming at V came to 1 base and at J to 3 bases, leaving 8 bases not matched to a gene. This CDR3 contains 17 residues. Germline V gene sequence: CDR1 MGHDK, CDR2 SYGVNS. In nucleotides, the CDR3 is TGTGCCAGCAGTGAATTCAATAGCGGGAGTCGTACAGATACGCAGTATTTT. Protein sequence: CASSEFNSGSRTDTQYF. Filled out from reference TRBV25-1 and TRBJ2-3, the complete variable domain reads EADIYQTPRYLVIGTGKKITLECSQTMGHDKMYWYQQDPGMELHLIHYSYGVNSTEKGDLSSESTVSRIRTEHFPLTLESARPSHTSQYLCASSEFNSGSRTDTQYFGPGTRLTVL.

This chain connects TRBV10-3 to TRBJ2-1; a weak D match, TRBD1 (6 bases). This CDR3 is 16 amino acids long. Looked up from germline, CDR1 is ENHRY and CDR2 is SYGVKD. Between the trimmed V and J ends, which lost 5 bases and 5 bases, there was a span of 19 bases. The CDR3 spells CAISPARGSLDNEQFF. CDR3 DNA sequence: TGTGCCATCAGTCCCGCAAGGGGGTCTTTGGACAATGAGCAGTTCTTC.

The sample holds a few counts of this clone. This chain uses TRBV27 with TRBJ1-2; a possible D gene is TRBD1 (5 bases). This CDR3 spans 15 amino acids. The germline V gene has CDR1 MNHEY and CDR2 SMNVEV (reference sequence). V was trimmed by 5 bases and J by 2 bases, leaving 15 bases between them. The CDR3, as DNA: TGTGCCAGCAGTCCCCGGGGGGGAGGCAACTATGGCTACACCTTC. Its translation: CASSPRGGGNYGYTF.

This chain uses TRBV6-1 with TRBJ1-4; 7 nucleotides match TRBD1. Trimming took 7 bases from V and 2 from J; bases not matched to a gene: 7. This CDR3 is built from 15 residues. From germline, CDR1 is MNHNS and CDR2 SASEGT. The CDR3 coding sequence is TGTGCCAGCAAACGTACAGGGGTGACTAATGAAAAACTGTTTTTT. Amino acids: CASKRTGVTNEKLFF.

The J gene is TRBJ2-3, the V gene TRBV9; TRBD1 might be the D (6 bases). Trimming took 0 bases from V and 4 from J, leaving 12 bases between them. The length of the CDR3 is 15 residues. CDR1 SGDLS and CDR2 YYNGEE come from the germline V gene. CDR3 amino acids: CASSVAGARPDTQYF. The DNA of the CDR3 is TGTGCCAGCAGCGTAGCAGGGGCGCGCCCAGATACGCAGTATTTT.

The J gene is TRBJ2-3, the V gene TRBV15; D gene unclear. CDR3 length: 11 amino acids. V was shortened by 1 base and J by 7 bases, with 3 bases between the two germline ends. Germline V gives CDR1 LNHNV, CDR2 YYDKDF (reference sequence). The CDR3 protein is CATSRGNTQYF. The CDR3 bases are TGTGCCACCAGCAGAGGTAATACGCAGTATTTT.

The chain couples TRBV30 to TRBJ1-1, with 7 nucleotides matching TRBD1. CDR3 length equals 15 residues. Germline V gene lookup returns CDR1 GTSNPN and CDR2 SVGIG (reference sequence). After removal of 3 bases from V and 2 bases from J, the junction contained 9 bases not matched to a gene. CDR3 sequence reads: CAWSALDRDNTEAFF. The CDR3 bases are TGTGCCTGGAGCGCCCTCGACAGGGACAACACTGAAGCTTTCTTT. The whole variable domain, remainder taken from reference TRBV30 and TRBJ1-1, is SQTIHQWPATLVQPVGSPLSLECTVEGTSNPNLYWYRQAAGRGLQLLFYSVGIGQISSEVPQNLSASRPQDRQFILSSKKLLLSDSGFYLCAWSALDRDNTEAFFGQGTRLTVV.

This clone is a singleton in its sample. The chain links TRBV4-3 to TRBJ2-3; 15 bases align to TRBD2. The CDR3 length is 16 residues. Trimming took 4 bases from V and 4 from J; bases not matched to a gene: 3. Germline loops: CDR1 LGHNA, CDR2 YSLEER. The CDR3 here is CASSPGTSGRSDTQYF. DNA for the CDR3: TGCGCCAGCAGCCCCGGGACTAGCGGGAGGTCAGATACGCAGTATTTT.